Listed below are T cell receptor beta chains from one sample, sequenced in a study of Ad26.COV2.S vaccination and SARS-CoV-2 variants. Measured with immunoSEQ multiplex PCR; TCRdb has only the in-frame clones, and not every one. The profile shows some 460,000 clones, around 89% of them singletons. This material consisted of peripheral blood, taken in a trial of Ad26.COV2.S vaccine versus placebo. The receptor set was obtained from a person aged 18-65 years who received the Ad26.COV2.S COVID-19 vaccine or a placebo. The conserved cysteine and the conserved F or W are not part of the CDR3 here. The order of the fields is clone size, V gene, D gene, J gene, CDR3 protein. A D gene is named only where the DNA matches it firmly. Size is stated for part of the rows, as once, few or many counts, or as a class when the clone is expanded.

-	TRBV30	TRBD2	TRBJ2-2	AWRRRDYNTGELF
-	TRBV6-5	-	TRBJ1-1	ASSPVGTEAF
-	TRBV7-2	TRBD1	TRBJ1-6	ASSGPGQGASPLH
-	TRBV19	-	TRBJ1-2	ASTPRSDRPFYGYT
-	TRBV29-1	-	TRBJ2-7	SVRGQGVHEQY
-	TRBV2	TRBD1	TRBJ1-3	ASTTTGGPGNTIY
-	TRBV7-9	-	TRBJ1-5	ASSLGDYSNQPQH
-	TRBV11-2	TRBD1	TRBJ2-1	ASSIDRDGEQF
-	TRBV28	-	TRBJ1-1	ASSFAGTMNTEAF
-	TRBV20-1	-	TRBJ2-7	SASAPGQSFGEQY
-	TRBV28	-	TRBJ2-2	ASRRGGAGELF
-	TRBV19	-	TRBJ1-1	ASRPTGRPEAF
-	TRBV19	-	TRBJ1-5	ASTTRGFGQPQH
-	TRBV5-6	-	TRBJ1-1	ASGSMWGEMGTEAF
once	TRBV6-5	TRBD1	TRBJ1-4	ASSRQGTNEKLF
-	TRBV6-6	TRBD2	TRBJ2-7	ASSYKSVAGGYEQY
-	TRBV19	-	TRBJ1-2	ASSILGTAQSVNGYT